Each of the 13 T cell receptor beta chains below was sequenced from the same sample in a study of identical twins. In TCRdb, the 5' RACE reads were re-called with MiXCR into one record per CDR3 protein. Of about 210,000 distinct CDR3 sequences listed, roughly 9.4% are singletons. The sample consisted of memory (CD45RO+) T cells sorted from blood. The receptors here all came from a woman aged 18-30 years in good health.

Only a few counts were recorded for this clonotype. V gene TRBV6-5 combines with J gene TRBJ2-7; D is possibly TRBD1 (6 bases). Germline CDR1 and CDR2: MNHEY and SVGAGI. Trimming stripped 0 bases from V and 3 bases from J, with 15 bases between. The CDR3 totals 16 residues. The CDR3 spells CASSYSIGGHSYEQYF. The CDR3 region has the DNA TGTGCCAGCAGTTACTCGATAGGGGGACACAGCTACGAGCAGTACTTC.

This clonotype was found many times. The CDR3 nucleotides are TGTGCCAGCAGTTACTTCCTTCCGGGACAGGGGGCAGATACGCAGTATTTT. This translates into CASSYFLPGQGADTQYF. V and J are TRBV6-5 and TRBJ2-3; 11 bases line up with TRBD1. The junction had 7 bases not matched to a gene; V was cut back by 1 base and J by 4 bases. CDR1 is MNHEY and CDR2 is SVGAGI in the germline V gene. This CDR3 region has 17 residues.

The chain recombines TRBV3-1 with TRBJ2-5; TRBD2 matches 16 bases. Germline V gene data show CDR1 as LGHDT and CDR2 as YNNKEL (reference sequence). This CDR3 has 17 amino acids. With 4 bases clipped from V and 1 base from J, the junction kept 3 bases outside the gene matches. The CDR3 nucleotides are TGTGCCAGCAGCCGAGGGACTAGCGGGAGGGCCCAAGAGACCCAGTACTTC. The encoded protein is CASSRGTSGRAQETQYF.

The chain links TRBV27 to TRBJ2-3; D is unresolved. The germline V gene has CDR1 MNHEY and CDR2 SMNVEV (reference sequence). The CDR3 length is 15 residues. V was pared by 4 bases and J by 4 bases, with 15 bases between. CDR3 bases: TGTGCCAGCAGTTCGGTTCAGTTCTCGGCAGATACGCAGTATTTT. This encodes CASSSVQFSADTQYF.

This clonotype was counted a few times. Written as DNA, the CDR3 is TGTGCCACTCCCATGGGACAGCCTAACACCGGGGAGCTGTTTTTT. It specifies CATPMGQPNTGELFF. The rearrangement links TRBV7-8 to TRBJ2-2; TRBD1 agrees at 7 bases. The CDR3 is 15 residues long. The germline CDR1 and CDR2 sequences are SGHVS and FQNEAQ. The V and J ends lost 10 bases and 2 bases, in that order; junction bases with no gene match: 10.

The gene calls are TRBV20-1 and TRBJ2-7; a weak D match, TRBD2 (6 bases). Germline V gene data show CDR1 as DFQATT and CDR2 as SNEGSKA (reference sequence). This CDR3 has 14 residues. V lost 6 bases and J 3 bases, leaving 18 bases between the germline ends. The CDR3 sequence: CSAGGLNTYYEQYF. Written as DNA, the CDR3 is TGCAGTGCCGGGGGACTCAATACTTACTACGAGCAGTACTTC.

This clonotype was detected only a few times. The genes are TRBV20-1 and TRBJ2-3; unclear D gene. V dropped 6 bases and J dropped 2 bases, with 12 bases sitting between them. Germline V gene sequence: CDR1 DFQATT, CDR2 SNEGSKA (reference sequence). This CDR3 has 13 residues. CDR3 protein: CSAKRGFTDTQYF. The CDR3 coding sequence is TGCAGTGCCAAACGCGGCTTCACAGATACGCAGTATTTT.

DNA of the CDR3: TGTGCCAGCAGCCAAGGCCGGCGGGGCGAGCAGTACTTC. This encodes CASSQGRRGEQYF. The chain is built from TRBV3-1 and TRBJ2-7; D possibly corresponds to TRBD2 (6 bases). Trimming took 1 base from V and 6 from J, leaving 10 bases between them. The CDR3 length is 13 residues. Germline V gene lookup returns CDR1 LGHDT and CDR2 YNNKEL (reference sequence).

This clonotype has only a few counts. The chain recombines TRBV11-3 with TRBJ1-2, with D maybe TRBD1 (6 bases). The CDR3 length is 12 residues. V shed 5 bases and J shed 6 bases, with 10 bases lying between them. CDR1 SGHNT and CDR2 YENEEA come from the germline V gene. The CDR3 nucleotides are TGTGCCAGCAGCCGGGGGGCAGATGGCTACACCTTC. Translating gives CASSRGADGYTF. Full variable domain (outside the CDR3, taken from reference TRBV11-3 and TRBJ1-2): EAGVVQSPRYKIIEKKQPVAFWCNPISGHNTLYWYLQNLGQGPELLIRYENEEAVDDSQLPKDRFSAERLKGVDSTLKIQPAELGDSAVYLCASSRGADGYTFGSGTRLTVV.

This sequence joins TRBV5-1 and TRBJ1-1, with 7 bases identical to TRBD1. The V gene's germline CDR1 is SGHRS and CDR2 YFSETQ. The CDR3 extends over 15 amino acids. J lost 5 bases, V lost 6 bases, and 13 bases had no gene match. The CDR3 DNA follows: TGCGCCAGCACGGGGCAGGGGGTACGAGGGACTGAAGCTTTCTTT. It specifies CASTGQGVRGTEAFF.

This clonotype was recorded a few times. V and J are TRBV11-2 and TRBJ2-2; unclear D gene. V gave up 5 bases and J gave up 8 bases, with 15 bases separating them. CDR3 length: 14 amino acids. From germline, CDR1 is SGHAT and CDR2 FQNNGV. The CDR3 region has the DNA TGTGCCAGCAGCCCCGCGGTGGGCCGGGGGGAGCTGTTTTTT. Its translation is CASSPAVGRGELFF.

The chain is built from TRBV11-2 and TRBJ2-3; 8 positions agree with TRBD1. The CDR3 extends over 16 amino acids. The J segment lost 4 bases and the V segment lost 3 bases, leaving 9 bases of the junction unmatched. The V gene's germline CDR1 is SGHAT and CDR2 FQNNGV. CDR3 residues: CASSFGQGWGADTQYF. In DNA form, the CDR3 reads TGTGCCAGCAGCTTTGGACAGGGTTGGGGCGCAGATACGCAGTATTTT.

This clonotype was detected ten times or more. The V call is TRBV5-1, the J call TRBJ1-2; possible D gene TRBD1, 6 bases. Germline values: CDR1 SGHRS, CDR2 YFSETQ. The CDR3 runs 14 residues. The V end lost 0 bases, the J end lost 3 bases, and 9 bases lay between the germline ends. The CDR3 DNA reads TGCGCCAGCAGCTTGGAACCAGGGGACTATGGCTACACCTTC. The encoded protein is CASSLEPGDYGYTF.